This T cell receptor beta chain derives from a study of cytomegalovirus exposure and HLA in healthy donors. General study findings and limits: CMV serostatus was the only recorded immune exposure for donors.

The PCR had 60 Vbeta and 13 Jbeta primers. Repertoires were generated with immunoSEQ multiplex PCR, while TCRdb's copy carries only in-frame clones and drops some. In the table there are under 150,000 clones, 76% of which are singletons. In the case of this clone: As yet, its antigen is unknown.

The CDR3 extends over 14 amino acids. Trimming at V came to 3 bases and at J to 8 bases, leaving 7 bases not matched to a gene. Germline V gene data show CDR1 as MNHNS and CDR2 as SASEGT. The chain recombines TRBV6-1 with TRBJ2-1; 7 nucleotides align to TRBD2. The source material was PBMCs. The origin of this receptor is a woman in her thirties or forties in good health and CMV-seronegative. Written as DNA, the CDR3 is TGTGCCAGCAGTGAGAGACTAGCAGCCCATGAGCAGTTCTTC. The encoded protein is CASSERLAAHEQFF.